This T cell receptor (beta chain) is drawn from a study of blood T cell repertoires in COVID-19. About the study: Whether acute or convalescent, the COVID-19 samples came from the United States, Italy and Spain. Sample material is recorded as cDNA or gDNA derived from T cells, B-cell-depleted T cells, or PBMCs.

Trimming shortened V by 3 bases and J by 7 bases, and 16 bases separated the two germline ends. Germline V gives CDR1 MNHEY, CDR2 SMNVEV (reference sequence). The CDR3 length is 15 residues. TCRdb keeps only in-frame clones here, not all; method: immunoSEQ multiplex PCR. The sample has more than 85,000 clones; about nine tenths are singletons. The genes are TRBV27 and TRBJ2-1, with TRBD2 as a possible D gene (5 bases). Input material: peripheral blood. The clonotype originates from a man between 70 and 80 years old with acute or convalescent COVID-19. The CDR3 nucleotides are TGTGCCAGCAGTTTCGGAGTAGCGAGTTGGAATGAGCAGTTCTTC. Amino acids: CASSFGVASWNEQFF.